Included here is one T cell receptor beta chain sequence, with context. This sample is part of a study of CD8 T cells in Susac syndrome. The germline CDR1 and CDR2 sequences are MNHEY and SVGAGI. After removal of 6 bases from V and 1 base from J, the junction contained 4 bases not matched to a gene. CDR3 length: 14 amino acids. The RNA input was roughly 0.45 to 1 ug, and it was reverse transcribed with random hexamers. An immunoSEQ multiplex PCR generated amplified TCR beta CDR3 products spanning 54 Vbeta and 13 Jbeta. TCRdb itself ran the immunoSEQ multiplex PCR reads through MiXCR, one entry per CDR3 protein. The sample gives some 160,000 distinct CDR3 sequences, 90% to 95% of which show up once; about 0.16% is in the top ten. The CD8+ and CD4+ T cells were negatively isolated, with the TEMRA cells enriched by FACS.

The chain joins TRBV6-5 to TRBJ2-5, with TRBD1 identical over 8 bases. The sequence was collected from a human donor with multiple sclerosis. The sequenced sample consisted of CD8+ T cells from PBMCs. The CDR3 loop is CASSRGTGQETQYF. CDR3 DNA sequence: TGTGCCAGCAGCCGGGGGACAGGCCAAGAGACCCAGTACTTC.